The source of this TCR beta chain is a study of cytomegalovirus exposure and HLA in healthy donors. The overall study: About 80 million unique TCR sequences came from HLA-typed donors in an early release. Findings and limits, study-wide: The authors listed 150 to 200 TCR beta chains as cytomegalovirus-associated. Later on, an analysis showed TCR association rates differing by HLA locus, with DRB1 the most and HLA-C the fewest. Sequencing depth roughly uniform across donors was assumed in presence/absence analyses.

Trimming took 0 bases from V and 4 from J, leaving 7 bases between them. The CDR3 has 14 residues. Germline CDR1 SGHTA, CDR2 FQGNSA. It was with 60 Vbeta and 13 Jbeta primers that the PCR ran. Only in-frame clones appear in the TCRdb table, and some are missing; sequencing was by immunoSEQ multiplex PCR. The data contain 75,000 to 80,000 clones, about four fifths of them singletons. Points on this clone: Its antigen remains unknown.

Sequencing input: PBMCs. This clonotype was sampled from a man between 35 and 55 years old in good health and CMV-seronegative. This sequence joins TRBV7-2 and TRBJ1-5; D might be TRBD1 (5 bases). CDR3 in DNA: TGTGCCAGCAGCTTAGCGGGGGGGAATCAGCCCCAGCATTTT. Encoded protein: CASSLAGGNQPQHF.